This T cell receptor beta chain derives from a study of tumor-infiltrating lymphocytes in oesophageal squamous cell carcinoma. TCRdb re-called the PCR reads with MiXCR, one entry per CDR3 protein. The sample lists 10,000 to 12,000 distinct CDR3 sequences; roughly three fifths were seen once. CDR3 length: 18 amino acids. From germline, CDR1 is SGHVS and CDR2 FQNEAQ. The rearrangement joins TRBV7-8 to TRBJ2-3; possible D gene TRBD2, 7 bases. TRBJ2-1 matches the DNA end more closely, so the J call is doubtful. The specimen was esophageal tumor tissue. The receptor's source is a female donor with esophageal squamous cell carcinoma. CDR3 sequence: CASSLVHAGDRRGNEQFF. CDR3 in DNA: TGTGCCAGCAGCTTAGTACACGCCGGCGACAGGCGGGGGAATGAGCAGTTCTTC.